This TCR beta chain was sequenced during a study of PD-L1 blockade in urothelial cancer. V lost 4 bases and J lost 6, with 19 bases in between. CDR3 length equals 16 residues. Germline CDR1 SGHVS, CDR2 FQNEAQ. Time point described: pretreatment peripheral blood. Repertoires were generated with immunoSEQ multiplex PCR, while TCRdb's copy carries only in-frame clones and drops some. The table has tens of thousands of clones, roughly four fifths seen once. The TCR was taken from a man between 65 and 85 years old with urothelial cancer. The sequencing used PBMCs, collected around atezolizumab (anti-PD-L1) treatment. V gene TRBV7-8 combines with J gene TRBJ1-5; D possibly corresponds to TRBD1 (5 bases). In DNA form, the CDR3 reads TGTGCCAGCAGCTCCCAGGGACTCCCTACGGGTCAGCCCCAGCATTTT. Translating gives CASSSQGLPTGQPQHF. Full variable domain (missing parts from reference TRBV7-8 and TRBJ1-5): GAGVSQSPRYKVAKRGQDVALRCDPISGHVSLFWYQQALGQGPEFLTYFQNEAQLDKSGLPSDRFFAERPEGSVSTLKIQRTQQEDSAVYLCASSSQGLPTGQPQHFGDGTRLSIL.